This T cell receptor beta chain was sequenced for a study of shared clonotypes between healthy human individuals. Study as a whole: The cohort had a couple of women and three men, ages 18 to 49.

With 8 bases removed from V and 5 bases from J, the gap between germline ends came to 16 bases. CDR1 MDHEN and CDR2 SYDVKM come from the germline V gene. The CDR3 has 13 amino acids. Study-wide results and limits: Four donors had around 5% of their naive CD4 clonotypes in common.

Regarding this clone: No antigen is known for it.

The data were produced by immunoSEQ multiplex PCR, yet TCRdb's version contains in-frame clones alone and is incomplete. The top ten clones hold about 1.2% of a sample with over 1.4 million clones, roughly 96% of them seen once. Healthy HIV-negative adults with no recent acute infections or vaccinations were recruited as donors. The TCR was taken from a man younger than 40 in good health. Sequenced sample: naive CD4+ T cells sorted from blood. Specified subset: CD45RA+ positively selected. The rearrangement joins TRBV28 to TRBJ2-7, with TRBD1 as a possible D gene (6 bases). The CDR3: CASRQQGSHEQYF. As DNA, the CDR3 is TGTGCCAGCCGACAACAGGGTTCCCACGAGCAGTACTTC.